The sequence of this T cell receptor beta chain was determined in a study of neurological immune-mediated disorders. This clonotype has only a few counts. V lost 1 base, J lost 5 bases, and 17 bases lay in between. Germline V gene data show CDR1 as SNHLY and CDR2 as FYNNEI. This CDR3 region has 16 residues. Each CDR3 protein is one row after TCRdb ran MiXCR on the 5' RACE reads. Here the sample spans fewer than 85,000 distinct CDR3 sequences, about 4% being singletons. Time point of the sample: longitudinal time-point 3. The chain combines TRBV2 with TRBJ2-5; either TRBD1 or TRBD2 may fit D (5 bases each). The sequenced material came from PBMCs. This receptor was obtained from a woman aged 60-75 years with multiple sclerosis. CDR3 amino acids: CASSEGGGVAYETQYF. CDR3 coding DNA: TGTGCCAGCAGTGAAGGTGGGGGAGTGGCGTATGAGACCCAGTACTTC.